Following are 14 T cell receptor beta chains from one sample sequenced in a study of control samples from healthy donors and cancer patients. Some clones are missing from TCRdb's copy, which holds only in-frame ones; the method was immunoSEQ multiplex PCR. Among some 150,000 clones, 85% to 95% were seen once, and the ten largest hold roughly 13%. The sequenced material came from blood. These receptors all stem from a man in his forties or fifties in good health.

The chain links TRBV4-3 to TRBJ1-2; tentative D call: TRBD1 (6 bases). Germline V lookup: CDR1 LGHNA, CDR2 YSLEER. CDR3 length equals 15 residues. Deletions cut 0 bases from V and 4 bases from J, with 12 bases between. The CDR3 bases are TGCGCCAGCAGCCAAGATTCCGGGGGCAGCTATGGCTACACCTTC. Translation gives CASSQDSGGSYGYTF.

The chain combines TRBV7-2 with TRBJ1-1; possibly TRBD1 for D (6 bases). V was pared by 1 base and J by 4 bases, with 10 bases between. CDR1 and CDR2 from the germline V gene are SGHTA and FQGNSA. The CDR3 sequence is 14 residues long. Here the CDR3 reads CASSLVQGGTEAFF. The CDR3 region has the DNA TGTGCCAGCAGCTTAGTACAGGGCGGCACTGAAGCTTTCTTT.

This sequence joins TRBV28 and TRBJ2-1; D tentatively reads TRBD1 or TRBD2 (5 bases each). With 6 bases removed from V and 8 bases from J, the gap between germline ends came to 17 bases. Germline assignment: CDR1 MDHEN and CDR2 SYDVKM. This CDR3 has 14 amino acids. The CDR3 DNA sequence: TGTGCCAGCAGCCTGAGGGGCGCGGAGGATGAGCAGTTCTTC. It yields the protein CASSLRGAEDEQFF. The whole variable domain, filled in from reference TRBV28 and TRBJ2-1, reads DVKVTQSSRYLVKRTGEKVFLECVQDMDHENMFWYRQDPGLGLRLIYFSYDVKMKEKGDIPEGYSVSREKKERFSLILESASTNQTSMYLCASSLRGAEDEQFFGPGTRLTVL.

The chain links TRBV27 to TRBJ2-7; 7 bases line up with TRBD2. Germline CDR1 reads MNHEY; CDR2 reads SMNVEV (reference sequence). This CDR3 comprises 12 residues. With 3 bases clipped from V and 7 bases from J, the junction kept 3 bases outside the gene matches. The CDR3 sequence is CASSFVGGEQYF. The CDR3, as DNA: TGTGCCAGCAGTTTTGTCGGGGGGGAGCAGTACTTC.

CDR3 sequence reads: CASSVDGASGFYEQYF. The CDR3 DNA reads TGTGCCAGCAGCGTAGACGGCGCTAGCGGATTCTACGAGCAGTACTTC. This chain joins TRBV9 and TRBJ2-7, with 7 nucleotides matching TRBD2. The CDR3 length is 16 residues. In germline, CDR1 is SGDLS, CDR2 YYNGEE. Trimming removed 0 bases from V and 3 bases from J; junction bases left unmatched: 9.

The chain uses TRBV10-1 and TRBJ2-5; a weak D match, TRBD1 (6 bases). CDR1 WNHNN and CDR2 SYGVQD come from the germline V gene (reference sequence). V lost 6 bases and J 3 bases, leaving 14 bases between the germline ends. The CDR3 loop spans 14 amino acids. The DNA for the CDR3 is TGCGCCAGCAGAACACAGGGTGGAGAAGAGACCCAGTACTTC. It encodes CASRTQGGEETQYF.

J is TRBJ2-5 and V is TRBV9; D call uncertain. This CDR3 has 14 residues. Trimming pared 4 bases from V and 5 bases from J, leaving 15 bases between. The germline V gene encodes CDR1 SGDLS and CDR2 YYNGEE. The CDR3 here is CASSPRSSLETQYF. Here the CDR3 DNA reads TGTGCCAGCAGCCCCCGGTCCAGCCTGGAGACCCAGTACTTC.

The V gene is TRBV27, the J gene TRBJ1-2; TRBD1 matches at 8 bases. Germline trimming cut 7 bases from V and 6 bases from J; bases unmatched to any gene: 7. The CDR3 consists of 13 residues. Germline CDR1 is MNHEY and CDR2 is SMNVEV (reference sequence). The CDR3 protein is CASNKQGEDGYTF. In DNA, the CDR3 is TGTGCCAGCAACAAACAGGGGGAGGATGGCTACACCTTC.

The chain couples TRBV20-1 to TRBJ2-3; tentatively, D is TRBD1 or TRBD2 (5 bases each). The CDR3 is made up of 15 amino acids. Germline CDR1 is DFQATT and CDR2 is SNEGSKA (reference sequence). The V gene lost 3 bases and the J gene lost 2 bases, with 15 bases spanning the gap. CDR3 in amino acids: CSASFGGTITDTQYF. The CDR3 nucleotides are TGCAGTGCTAGTTTTGGGGGAACGATCACAGATACGCAGTATTTT.

With regard to this clone: One end of the junction is discordant with germline, which a read error may explain. This chain uses TRBV4-2 with TRBJ2-2; possibly TRBD1 for D (6 bases). The V gene's germline CDR1 is LGHNA and CDR2 YNFKEQ. The CDR3 consists of 17 residues. The CDR3 DNA reads TGTGCCGGCAGCCAAGATAAACCCAGGGGAAACACCGGGGAGCTGTTTTTT. Translated: CAGSQDKPRGNTGELFF.

This clone was detected only once. The chain combines TRBV14 with TRBJ2-2, with TRBD2 matching 10 bases. The CDR3 length is 15 residues. Germline-derived CDR1 and CDR2 are SGHDN and FVKESK. V lost 5 bases and J lost 4; bases outside the gene matches: 4. The CDR3 nucleotides are TGTGCCAGCAGCGGGGGACTAGCGAGCACCGGGGAGCTGTTTTTT. It translates to CASSGGLASTGELFF.

The chain couples TRBV11-2 to TRBJ2-7, with 11 bases aligning to TRBD2. Losses at the gene ends were 6 bases for V and 0 bases for J; bases not matched to a gene: 4. The CDR3 has 15 amino acids. Germline CDR1 and CDR2: SGHAT and FQNNGV. The CDR3 spells CASSPLAGGSYEQYF. CDR3 in DNA: TGTGCCAGCAGTCCGCTAGCGGGGGGCTCCTACGAGCAGTACTTC. Using reference TRBV11-2 and TRBJ2-7 for the parts outside the CDR3, the full variable domain is EAGVAQSPRYKIIEKRQSVAFWCNPISGHATLYWYQQILGQGPKLLIQFQNNGVVDDSQLPKDRFSAERLKGVDSTLKIQPAKLEDSAVYLCASSPLAGGSYEQYFGPGTRLTVT.

This clone has a single count. CDR3 coding DNA: TGTGCCAGCAGTGAACCGGCTAGCGGGAGCGCCGGGGAGCTGTTTTTT. Amino acid sequence: CASSEPASGSAGELFF. V and J are TRBV2 and TRBJ2-2, with 10 bases lining up with TRBD2. The CDR3 is made up of 16 amino acids. Looked up from germline, CDR1 is SNHLY and CDR2 is FYNNEI. J lost 6 bases, V lost 2 bases, and 6 bases had no gene match.

The chain uses TRBV24-1 and TRBJ1-2; the D is unclear. The length of the CDR3 is 11 residues. CDR1 and CDR2 (germline): KGHDR, SFDVKD. The ends were cut back, 9 bases at V and 0 bases at J, with 4 bases in the middle. As DNA, the CDR3 is TGTGCCACCTCCACTAACTATGGCTACACCTTC. As protein: CATSTNYGYTF.